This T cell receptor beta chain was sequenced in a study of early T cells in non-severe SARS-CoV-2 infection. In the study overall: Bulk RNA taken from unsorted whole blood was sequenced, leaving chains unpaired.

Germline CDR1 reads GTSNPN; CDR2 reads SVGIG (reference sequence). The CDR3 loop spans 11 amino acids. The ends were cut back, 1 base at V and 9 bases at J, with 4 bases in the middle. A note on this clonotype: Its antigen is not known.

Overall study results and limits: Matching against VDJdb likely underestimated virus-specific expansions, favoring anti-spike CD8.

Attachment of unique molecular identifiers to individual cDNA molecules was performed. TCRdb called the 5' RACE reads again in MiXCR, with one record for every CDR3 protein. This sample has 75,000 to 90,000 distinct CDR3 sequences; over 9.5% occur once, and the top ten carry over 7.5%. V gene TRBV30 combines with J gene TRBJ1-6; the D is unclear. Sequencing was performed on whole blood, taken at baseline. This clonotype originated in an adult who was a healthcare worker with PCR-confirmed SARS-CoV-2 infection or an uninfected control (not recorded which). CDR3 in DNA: TGTGCCTGGAGTGGGGGTTCACCCCTCCACTTT. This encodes CAWSGGSPLHF. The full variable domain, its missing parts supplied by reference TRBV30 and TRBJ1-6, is SQTIHQWPATLVQPVGSPLSLECTVEGTSNPNLYWYRQAAGRGLQLLFYSVGIGQISSEVPQNLSASRPQDRQFILSSKKLLLSDSGFYLCAWSGGSPLHFGNGTRLTVT.